A single sample gave rise to the 11 T cell receptor beta chains below, sequenced in a study of blood T cell repertoires in COVID-19. Only in-frame clones appear in the TCRdb table, and some are missing; sequencing was by immunoSEQ multiplex PCR. This table has more than 100,000 clones, 60% to 85% appearing once. The specimen was peripheral blood. These receptors were taken from a man between 65 and 85 years old with acute or convalescent COVID-19.

The rearrangement links TRBV6-4 to TRBJ2-5, with 10 bases matching TRBD2. V shed 5 bases and J 1 base; nucleotides not matched to a gene: 4. In germline, CDR1 is MRHNA, CDR2 SNTAGT. This CDR3 comprises 15 residues. CDR3 in DNA: TGTGCCAGCAGTTTAGCGGGGGGCTCCCAAGAGACCCAGTACTTC. This translates into CASSLAGGSQETQYF.

The chain recombines TRBV6-5 with TRBJ1-3; D might be TRBD1 (6 bases). The CDR3 covers 15 residues. CDR1 MNHEY and CDR2 SVGAGI come from the germline V gene. V lost 2 bases and J 0 bases, leaving 8 bases between the germline ends. CDR3 sequence reads: CASSYTGHSGNTIYF. In DNA, the CDR3 is TGTGCCAGCAGTTACACGGGACACTCTGGAAACACCATATATTTT.

The gene calls are TRBV7-2 and TRBJ2-7; D gene uncertain. Germline assignment: CDR1 SGHTA and CDR2 FQGNSA. Trimming pared 2 bases from V and 2 bases from J, leaving 10 bases between. This CDR3 spans 14 amino acids. This CDR3 is CASSLSPPAYEQYF. The CDR3 DNA follows: TGTGCCAGCAGCTTATCCCCCCCTGCCTACGAGCAGTACTTC.

The chain uses TRBV5-1 and TRBJ1-2; D is unresolved. The CDR3 sequence is 13 residues long. V lost 0 bases, J lost 2 bases, and 5 bases lay in between. Germline-derived CDR1 and CDR2 are SGHRS and YFSETQ. The CDR3 coding sequence is TGCGCCAGCAGCTTGGACATAAACTATGGCTACACCTTC. It specifies CASSLDINYGYTF.

Ten or more counts support this clone. The chain combines TRBV7-2 with TRBJ1-5; no reliable D call. This CDR3 contains 13 residues. V shed 1 base and J shed 5 bases, with 6 bases lying between them. Germline-derived CDR1 and CDR2 are SGHTA and FQGNSA. Here the CDR3 DNA reads TGTGCCAGCAGCTTAGGGCGGGATCAGCCCCAGCATTTT. Protein: CASSLGRDQPQHF. The full variable domain, with the rest looked up from reference TRBV7-2 and TRBJ1-5, is GAGVSQSPSNKVTEKGKDVELRCDPISGHTALYWYRQSLGQGLEFLIYFQGNSAPDKSGLPSDRFSAERTGGSVSTLTIQRTQQEDSAVYLCASSLGRDQPQHFGDGTRLSIL.

J is TRBJ1-5 and V is TRBV19; no reliable D call. The CDR3 has 14 residues. Germline CDR1 LNHDA, CDR2 SQIVND (reference sequence). Trimming left V 7 bases short and J 7 bases short, with 17 bases between. CDR3: CASIPEVGRQPQHF. The CDR3 DNA reads as TGTGCCAGTATCCCGGAGGTGGGGAGACAGCCCCAGCATTTT.

The chain couples TRBV7-2 to TRBJ2-2; D remains unclear. Germline loops: CDR1 SGHTA, CDR2 FQGNSA. The germline V and J ends were trimmed by 1 base and 6 bases, with 18 bases remaining between them. The CDR3 has 17 residues. CDR3 in DNA: TGTGCCAGCAGCTTAGTTCCGAGCCCTGAAAAGTCCGGGGAGCTGTTTTTT. Residues: CASSLVPSPEKSGELFF. Full variable domain (missing parts from reference TRBV7-2 and TRBJ2-2): GAGVSQSPSNKVTEKGKDVELRCDPISGHTALYWYRQSLGQGLEFLIYFQGNSAPDKSGLPSDRFSAERTGGSVSTLTIQRTQQEDSAVYLCASSLVPSPEKSGELFFGEGSRLTVL.

DNA of the CDR3: TGTGCCAGCAGTGAAGACAGGGTCTATGGCTACACCTTC. Protein product: CASSEDRVYGYTF. The rearrangement uses TRBV6-1 and TRBJ1-2, with D tentatively TRBD1 (6 bases). V lost 1 base and J lost 4, with 7 bases in between. Germline CDR1 and CDR2: MNHNS and SASEGT. The CDR3 is 13 residues long.

The genes are TRBV10-3 and TRBJ2-1; 8 positions match TRBD2. CDR1 is ENHRY and CDR2 is SYGVKD in the germline V gene. The CDR3 sequence is 16 residues long. With V trimmed by 2 bases and J by 0 bases, 3 bases remained unmatched. The chain's CDR3 is CAISERGGSSYNEQFF. CDR3 bases: TGTGCCATCAGTGAGCGGGGGGGAAGCTCCTACAATGAGCAGTTCTTC.

This clone showed up just once. The chain is built from TRBV19 and TRBJ2-1, with 9 bases that match TRBD2. Unmatched junction bases numbered 4, after V lost 7 bases and J lost 0 bases. This CDR3 has 15 residues. Germline loops: CDR1 LNHDA, CDR2 SQIVND (reference sequence). DNA of the CDR3: TGTGCCAGTATGAGCGGGGGGAGCTCCTACAATGAGCAGTTCTTC. This sequence encodes CASMSGGSSYNEQFF.

V usage is TRBV7-3 and J usage is TRBJ2-1; TRBD2 matches 10 bases. Germline lookup yields CDR1 SGHTA and CDR2 FQGTGA. The length of the CDR3 is 16 residues. Unmatched junction bases numbered 10, after V lost 5 bases and J lost 6 bases. CDR3 DNA: TGTGCCAGCAGCCCCTGGGGTAGCGGGGGGTTCAATGAGCAGTTCTTC. Protein sequence: CASSPWGSGGFNEQFF.